The present entry profiles one T cell receptor (beta chain) with its context. This CDR3 is 14 amino acids long. Trimming left V 0 bases short and J 0 bases short, with 4 bases between. Germline V gives CDR1 SGHDT, CDR2 YYEEEE. Assay used: immunoSEQ multiplex PCR; TCRdb lists only in-frame clones, some missing. The table lists 170,000 or so clones, 90% to 95% of them singletons. The data were obtained in a study of control samples from healthy donors and cancer patients. Sequenced sample: blood. This sequence originates from a young woman in good health. The chain couples TRBV5-6 to TRBJ1-3; D gene ambiguous. This CDR3 is CASSLVISGNTIYF. CDR3 DNA sequence: TGTGCCAGCAGCTTGGTGATCTCTGGAAACACCATATATTTT.